Listed here are 24 T cell receptor beta chains from one sample, sequenced in a study of cytomegalovirus exposure and HLA in healthy donors. Primers included in the PCR were 60 Vbeta and 13 Jbeta primers. Sequencing used immunoSEQ multiplex PCR; TCRdb keeps in-frame clones, though not all of them. This table has approximately 130,000 clones, 65% to 80% appearing once. Sequenced input: PBMCs. The receptors shown here come from a woman in her thirties or forties in good health and CMV-seronegative.

This chain joins TRBV19 and TRBJ2-7; TRBD1 might be the D (6 bases). V was clipped by 1 base and J by 3 bases, with 13 bases between them. The CDR3 runs to 15 residues. Germline-derived CDR1 and CDR2 are LNHDA and SQIVND (reference sequence). The DNA of the CDR3 is TGTGCCAGTAGTATAGGGGGGCGCGGGCTCTACGAGCAGTACTTC. Translating it yields CASSIGGRGLYEQYF.

The J gene is TRBJ1-4, the V gene TRBV4-1; D gene uncertain. Per germline, CDR1 MGHRA and CDR2 YSYEKL. Trimming stripped 0 bases from V and 4 bases from J, with 6 bases between. The CDR3 extends over 14 amino acids. This CDR3 is CASSQEHYNEKLFF. CDR3 in DNA: TGCGCCAGCAGCCAAGAACACTATAATGAAAAACTGTTTTTT.

The V and J genes are TRBV4-2 and TRBJ2-2, with D perhaps TRBD2 (6 bases). Germline loops: CDR1 LGHNA, CDR2 YNFKEQ. CDR3 length: 17 amino acids. The V end lost 0 bases, the J end lost 6 bases, and 17 bases lay between the germline ends. CDR3 sequence (DNA): TGTGCCAGCAGCCAAGATTGGGCGGGGAGGCCGCCCGGGGAGCTGTTTTTT. The encoded protein is CASSQDWAGRPPGELFF.

The rearrangement links TRBV27 to TRBJ2-3; TRBD2 might be the D (5 bases). CDR1 is MNHEY, CDR2 SMNVEV, per germline (reference sequence). The CDR3 has 15 residues. Deletions cut 2 bases from V and 2 bases from J, with 11 bases between. The CDR3 is CASSLVGLVTDTQYF. CDR3 DNA sequence: TGTGCCAGCAGTTTAGTAGGACTCGTCACAGATACGCAGTATTTT.

CDR3 nucleotides: TGTGCCAGCAGTAGGACAGCCTTTGGTTACGAGCAGTACTTC. Its protein product is CASSRTAFGYEQYF. This chain connects TRBV27 to TRBJ2-7, with a tentative D call TRBD1 (6 bases). The V gene lost 5 bases and the J gene lost 4 bases, with 15 bases spanning the gap. CDR3 length: 14 amino acids. CDR1 and CDR2 (germline): MNHEY, SMNVEV (reference sequence).

The rearrangement links TRBV6-5 to TRBJ1-1, with D maybe TRBD1 (6 bases). Trimming left V 2 bases short and J 1 base short, with 11 bases between. This CDR3 is built from 15 residues. Germline CDR1 is MNHEY and CDR2 is SVGAGI. CDR3 nucleotides: TGTGCCAGCAGTTACGGGGGCTACAGGAACACTGAAGCTTTCTTT. Amino acids: CASSYGGYRNTEAFF.

The chain has TRBV5-8 and TRBJ2-5, with D perhaps TRBD1 (5 bases). Per the germline V gene, CDR1 is SGHTS and CDR2 is YDEGEE. This CDR3 comprises 15 residues. V lost 5 bases to trimming and J lost 5 bases, with 19 bases between them. CDR3: CASSLNRLAVETQYF. DNA of the CDR3: TGTGCCAGCAGTTTAAACAGGCTCGCGGTGGAGACCCAGTACTTC.

The V and J genes are TRBV7-9 and TRBJ1-1; TRBD1 aligns across 7 bases. Germline V gene data show CDR1 as SEHNR and CDR2 as FQNEAQ (reference sequence). The CDR3 extends over 12 amino acids. The V and J ends lost 5 bases and 7 bases, in that order; junction bases with no gene match: 4. CDR3 protein: CASSHGQDEAFF. CDR3 bases: TGTGCCAGCAGCCACGGACAGGATGAAGCTTTCTTT.

V usage is TRBV19 and J usage is TRBJ1-4; no firm D call. V lost 4 bases and J lost 3, with 9 bases in between. The CDR3 contains 14 residues. Germline V CDR1 and CDR2: LNHDA, SQIVND (reference sequence). The CDR3 protein is CASSKWGANEKLFF. The CDR3 nucleotides read TGTGCCAGTAGTAAGTGGGGAGCTAATGAAAAACTGTTTTTT.

The gene calls are TRBV7-2 and TRBJ2-1; weak D call: TRBD2 (6 bases). Trimming took off 5 bases at V and 4 bases at J, with 9 bases between the two ends. The CDR3 has 13 amino acids. Germline loops: CDR1 SGHTA, CDR2 FQGNSA. The CDR3 reads CASSMGLYNEQFF. The DNA for the CDR3 is TGTGCCAGCAGCATGGGACTTTACAATGAGCAGTTCTTC.

The genes are TRBV6-1 and TRBJ2-7; a possible D gene is TRBD2 (5 bases). The CDR3 is 13 amino acids. V was trimmed by 5 bases and J by 2 bases, leaving 10 bases between them. Germline V gene data show CDR1 as MNHNS and CDR2 as SASEGT. The DNA of the CDR3 is TGTGCCAGCAGTTCCGGGGAACCCTACGAGCAGTACTTC. Translation gives CASSSGEPYEQYF.

V and J are TRBV7-3 and TRBJ2-5; possible D gene TRBD2, 5 bases. The germline CDR1 and CDR2 sequences are SGHTA and FQGTGA. V was cut by 5 bases and J by 4 bases, with 11 bases left in between. This CDR3 is 13 amino acids long. The CDR3 reads CASSQLDGETQYF. In nucleotides, the CDR3 is TGTGCCAGCAGCCAACTAGACGGAGAGACCCAGTACTTC. The whole variable domain, filled in from reference TRBV7-3 and TRBJ2-5, reads GAGVSQTPSNKVTEKGKYVELRCDPISGHTALYWYRQSLGQGPEFLIYFQGTGAADDSGLPNDRFFAVRPEGSVSTLKIQRTERGDSAVYLCASSQLDGETQYFGPGTRLLVL.

As regards this clone: The sample contains more than one DNA sequence encoding this CDR3. J is TRBJ1-2 and V is TRBV7-3, with 7 nucleotides matching TRBD1. CDR3 length: 15 residues. The trim removed 3 bases at V and 11 bases at J, leaving 15 bases unmatched. Looked up from germline, CDR1 is SGHTA and CDR2 is FQGTGA. CDR3 sequence: CASSFPDRQQGSYTF. The CDR3 nucleotides read TGTGCCAGCAGCTTTCCAGACCGGCAACAGGGGAGTTACACCTTC.

This CDR3 is CASSLVAGGGGELFF. The CDR3 DNA reads as TGTGCCAGCAGCTTAGTGGCGGGAGGGGGCGGGGAGCTGTTTTTT. The chain links TRBV7-2 to TRBJ2-2; 9 nucleotides agree with TRBD2. The CDR3 consists of 15 residues. With V trimmed by 1 base and J by 7 bases, 4 bases remained unmatched. CDR1 and CDR2 (germline): SGHTA, FQGNSA.

The chain uses TRBV5-5 and TRBJ2-7; D might be TRBD1 (5 bases). This CDR3 spans 14 amino acids. Trimming took 2 bases from V and 0 from J, leaving 9 bases between them. The germline CDR1 and CDR2 sequences are SGHKS and YYEKEE (reference sequence). The CDR3 spells CASSFDSRSYEQYF. The CDR3 DNA sequence: TGTGCCAGCAGCTTCGACAGTCGCTCCTACGAGCAGTACTTC.

In DNA, the CDR3 is TGCAGCGTTGAAGAGGGACAGGGGGCGCTGGATGAGCAGTTCTTC. It specifies CSVEEGQGALDEQFF. J is TRBJ2-1 and V is TRBV29-1, with 12 bases that match TRBD1. V trimming: 0 bases; J trimming: 8 bases; junction bases outside the gene matches: 5. Germline V gene sequence: CDR1 SQVTM, CDR2 ANQGSEA. The length of the CDR3 is 15 residues.

This chain uses TRBV7-8 with TRBJ1-5; D remains ambiguous. The CDR3 is 12 residues long. Germline V CDR1 and CDR2: SGHVS, FQNEAQ. V was cut by 3 bases and J by 5 bases, with 5 bases left in between. The CDR3 coding sequence is TGTGCCAGCAGCTTCGGGGATCAGCCCCAGCATTTT. This gives the protein CASSFGDQPQHF.

V usage is TRBV28 and J usage is TRBJ2-2; TRBD2 matches at 11 bases. Germline loops: CDR1 MDHEN, CDR2 SYDVKM. The CDR3 runs 16 residues. V lost 8 bases and J lost 1; bases outside the gene matches: 6. CDR3 amino acids: CASRSGGALNTGELFF. CDR3 in DNA: TGTGCCAGCCGTAGCGGGGGGGCCCTGAACACCGGGGAGCTGTTTTTT.

The rearrangement joins TRBV15 to TRBJ2-7, with D unresolved. This CDR3 is 16 amino acids long. Germline V CDR1 and CDR2: LNHNV, YYDKDF (reference sequence). Trimming removed 5 bases from V and 0 bases from J, with 17 bases in between. The CDR3 loop is CATSAFGEVSSYEQYF. The CDR3 DNA follows: TGTGCCACCAGCGCCTTTGGAGAGGTTTCCTCCTACGAGCAGTACTTC.

V is TRBV19 and J is TRBJ1-3; no reliable D call. The CDR3 extends over 15 amino acids. The V end lost 5 bases, the J end lost 2 bases, and 13 bases lay between the germline ends. Germline V gene sequence: CDR1 LNHDA, CDR2 SQIVND (reference sequence). The CDR3 DNA is TGTGCCAGTAGTTTGGACTTTTTCACTGGAAACACCATATATTTT. Its protein is CASSLDFFTGNTIYF. The full variable domain, rest sourced from reference TRBV19 and TRBJ1-3, is DGGITQSPKYLFRKEGQNVTLSCEQNLNHDAMYWYRQDPGQGLRLIYYSQIVNDFQKGDIAEGYSVSREKKESFPLTVTSAQKNPTAFYLCASSLDFFTGNTIYFGEGSWLTVV.

The chain recombines TRBV27 with TRBJ2-1; 8 bases line up with TRBD2. The germline CDR1 and CDR2 sequences are MNHEY and SMNVEV (reference sequence). Trimming took 6 bases from V and 0 from J; bases not matched to a gene: 7. The CDR3 contains 16 residues. In nucleotides, the CDR3 is TGTGCCAGCAGGGATAGCGGGACGAGCTCCTACAATGAGCAGTTCTTC. This encodes CASRDSGTSSYNEQFF.

The CDR3 reads CASSVETRLWQDTQYF. In DNA form, the CDR3 reads TGTGCCAGCAGCGTCGAGACCAGACTATGGCAAGATACGCAGTATTTT. The chain joins TRBV7-8 to TRBJ2-3; TRBD2 might be the D (5 bases). Germline loops: CDR1 SGHVS, CDR2 FQNEAQ. This CDR3 is built from 16 residues. Deletions cut 5 bases from V and 5 bases from J, with 20 bases between.

The V and J genes are TRBV4-1 and TRBJ2-5; 7 bases align to TRBD2. From germline, CDR1 is MGHRA and CDR2 YSYEKL. The CDR3 contains 17 residues. V shed 0 bases, J shed 3 bases, and the junction held 10 bases outside the gene matches. DNA of the CDR3: TGCGCCAGCAGCCAAGATCCCCCGGGAGGAACCAAAGAGACCCAGTACTTC. Residues: CASSQDPPGGTKETQYF.

This clone occurred once. The chain's CDR3 is CASSERTMGASEQFF. For the CDR3, the DNA is TGTGCCAGCAGTGAACGAACCATGGGGGCAAGTGAGCAGTTCTTC. The V and J genes are TRBV6-1 and TRBJ2-1; the D gene is possibly TRBD1 (6 bases). Germline V gene data show CDR1 as MNHNS and CDR2 as SASEGT. The CDR3 is 15 residues long. The V end lost 2 bases, the J end lost 9 bases, and 17 bases lay between the germline ends.